These T cell receptor beta chains were read from a single sample in a study of blood T cell repertoires in COVID-19. The protocol was immunoSEQ multiplex PCR, while the TCRdb copy is restricted to in-frame clones and leaves out a portion. The sample records about 240,000 clones, roughly 86% being singletons. The sample comprised peripheral blood. Source of these receptors: a woman between 70 and 85 years old with active or convalescent COVID-19. The CDR3 runs from the conserved cysteine through the conserved F or W. The D gene is left open where the match is weak. Expanded clones are given a class, and other clones once, few, many or no size at all.

V gene,clone size,J gene,D gene,CDR3 protein,CDR3 DNA
TRBV9,-,TRBJ1-3,-,CASSKFRGENTIYF,TGTGCCAGCAGTAAGTTCAGGGGAGAAAACACCATATATTTT
TRBV4-1,few,TRBJ2-3,-,CASSQYFRGSADTQYF,TGCGCCAGCAGCCAATATTTCAGGGGATCGGCAGATACGCAGTATTTT
TRBV19,-,TRBJ1-5,TRBD1,CASSPTGGYQPQHF,TGTGCCAGTAGTCCGACAGGGGGTTATCAGCCCCAGCATTTT
TRBV6-5,-,TRBJ2-2,TRBD1,CASTGVTANTGELFF,TGTGCCAGTACAGGGGTTACCGCGAACACCGGGGAGCTGTTTTTT
TRBV2,-,TRBJ2-7,-,CASNDNADEQYF,TGTGCCAGCAATGACAACGCGGACGAGCAGTACTTC
TRBV7-8,-,TRBJ2-4,-,CASSFRWGEVSQAKNIQYF,TGTGCCAGCAGCTTTCGTTGGGGGGAAGTTTCACAAGCCAAAAACATTCAGTACTTC
TRBV14,-,TRBJ1-1,-,CASSPQNTEAFF,TGTGCCAGCAGCCCCCAGAACACTGAAGCTTTCTTT
TRBV27,-,TRBJ1-1,-,CASSWTLDGNTEAFF,TGTGCCAGCAGTTGGACTCTAGATGGGAACACTGAAGCTTTCTTT
TRBV12-3/TRBV12-4,-,TRBJ2-7,-,CASSAGYEQYF,TGTGCCAGCAGCGCAGGCTACGAGCAGTACTTC
TRBV7-2,once,TRBJ1-1,-,CASSLMQMNTEAFF,TGTGCCAGCAGCTTAATGCAGATGAACACTGAAGCTTTCTTT
TRBV6-5,-,TRBJ1-1,TRBD1,CASSWTGRNTEAFF,TGTGCCAGCAGTTGGACAGGGCGGAACACTGAAGCTTTCTTT
TRBV5-1,-,TRBJ2-2,-,CASRAGSTGELFF,TGCGCCAGCCGGGCGGGTAGCACCGGGGAGCTGTTTTTT
TRBV6-6,-,TRBJ1-2,TRBD1,CASSYMGGQGNTF,TGTGCCAGCAGTTATATGGGGGGACAGGGTAACACCTTC